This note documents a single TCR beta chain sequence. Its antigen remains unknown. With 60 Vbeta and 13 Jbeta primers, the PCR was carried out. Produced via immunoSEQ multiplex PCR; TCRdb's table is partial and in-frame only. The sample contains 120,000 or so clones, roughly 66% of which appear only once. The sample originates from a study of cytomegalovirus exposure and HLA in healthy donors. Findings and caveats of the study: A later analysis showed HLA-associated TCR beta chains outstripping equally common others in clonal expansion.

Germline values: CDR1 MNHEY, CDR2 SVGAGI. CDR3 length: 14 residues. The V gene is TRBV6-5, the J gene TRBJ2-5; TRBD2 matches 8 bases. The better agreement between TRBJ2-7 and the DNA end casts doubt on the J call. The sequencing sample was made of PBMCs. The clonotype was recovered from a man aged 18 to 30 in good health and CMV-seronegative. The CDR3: CASRTTGGQGEQYF. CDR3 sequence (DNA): TGTGCCAGCAGGACTACGGGAGGGCAAGGCGAGCAGTACTTC.